These 21 T cell receptor beta chains were all obtained from the same sample, sequenced in a study of cytomegalovirus exposure and HLA in healthy donors. PCR was performed using 60 Vbeta and 13 Jbeta primers. Using immunoSEQ multiplex PCR, the repertoire was profiled, and TCRdb retains in-frame clones only, with some absent. Among around 200,000 clones listed, 80% to 90% were seen once. The sample comprised PBMCs. These receptors all stem from a girl aged 2 to 9 in good health and CMV-seropositive.

The CDR3 region is CASRNGYEQYF. CDR3 nucleotides: TGTGCCAGCAGGAACGGCTACGAGCAGTACTTC. This chain connects TRBV25-1 to TRBJ2-7; D call uncertain. Germline-derived CDR1 and CDR2 are MGHDK and SYGVNS. V dropped 6 bases and J dropped 3 bases, with 6 bases sitting between them. This CDR3 is built from 11 residues.

V and J are TRBV6-5 and TRBJ2-7; 11 bases fit TRBD2. The ends lost 3 bases at V and 0 bases at J; junction bases unmatched: 1. The CDR3 length is 15 residues. Germline V gene data show CDR1 as MNHEY and CDR2 as SVGAGI. The CDR3: CASSYGTSGSYEQYF. CDR3 sequence (DNA): TGTGCCAGCAGTTATGGGACTAGCGGCTCCTACGAGCAGTACTTC.

The V call is TRBV5-6, the J call TRBJ2-1; D call uncertain. The ends were cut back, 0 bases at V and 6 bases at J, with 10 bases in the middle. Germline V gene sequence: CDR1 SGHDT, CDR2 YYEEEE. This CDR3 comprises 14 residues. The CDR3 coding sequence is TGTGCCAGCAGCTTGGCCAACAACCTCAATGAGCAGTTCTTC. This gives the protein CASSLANNLNEQFF.

This clone was counted a single time. In nucleotides, the CDR3 is TGTGCCAGCAGCTTGGCAGGGACAGACAATGAGCAGTTCTTC. This translates into CASSLAGTDNEQFF. V and J are TRBV5-6 and TRBJ2-1, with 7 bases matching TRBD1. With 0 bases clipped from V and 5 bases from J, the junction kept 2 bases outside the gene matches. The CDR3 is 14 residues long. The germline gives CDR1 SGHDT, CDR2 YYEEEE.

CDR3 nucleotides: TGCGCCAGCAGCTTGGGGATAGCGGGGGGTCTCCAAGAGACCCAGTACTTC. The encoded protein is CASSLGIAGGLQETQYF. The chain is built from TRBV5-1 and TRBJ2-5; 10 bases align to TRBD2. Germline V gene data show CDR1 as SGHRS and CDR2 as YFSETQ. The CDR3 has 17 amino acids. J was trimmed by 1 base and V by 0 bases; bases with no gene match: 6.

This chain connects TRBV5-1 to TRBJ2-1; the D gene is possibly TRBD2 (5 bases). Germline assignment: CDR1 SGHRS and CDR2 YFSETQ. The CDR3 is 13 amino acids. The V and J ends lost 3 bases and 6 bases respectively, with 10 bases between them. As DNA, the CDR3 is TGCGCCAGCAGCTCGGGAAGGCTCAATGAGCAGTTCTTC. Protein sequence: CASSSGRLNEQFF.

CDR3 region: CASSLARGAYTDTQYF. The CDR3 DNA is TGTGCCAGCAGCTTGGCGCGGGGGGCTTACACAGATACGCAGTATTTT. The chain uses TRBV5-4 and TRBJ2-3; 8 bases align to TRBD2. V lost 0 bases, J lost 2 bases, and 5 bases stayed unmatched. The CDR3 extends over 16 amino acids. Per the germline V gene, CDR1 is SGHNT and CDR2 is YYREEE (reference sequence).

The gene calls are TRBV19 and TRBJ2-1; no clear D. Germline assignment: CDR1 LNHDA and CDR2 SQIVND (reference sequence). Trimming took off 2 bases at V and 7 bases at J, with 9 bases between the two ends. CDR3 length: 13 residues. CDR3 sequence reads: CASSIWSGNEQFF. Written as DNA, the CDR3 is TGTGCCAGTAGTATATGGTCCGGGAATGAGCAGTTCTTC.

Only one count was recorded for this clone. CDR3 residues: CASGLVPYTSGRGNEQFF. The CDR3 DNA reads TGTGCTAGTGGTTTGGTCCCATACACTAGCGGGAGGGGAAATGAGCAGTTCTTC. The chain uses TRBV12-5 and TRBJ2-1; TRBD2 matches 13 bases. This CDR3 is built from 18 residues. The germline CDR1 and CDR2 sequences are LGHNT and FRNRAP. The ends lost 0 bases at V and 7 bases at J; junction bases unmatched: 9.

The V call is TRBV6-5, the J call TRBJ2-3; TRBD2 matches at 8 bases. The CDR3 runs 16 residues. Germline V gene lookup returns CDR1 MNHEY and CDR2 SVGAGI. The V and J ends lost 4 bases and 1 base, in that order; junction bases with no gene match: 7. Here the CDR3 reads CASSWSTSGRTDTQYF. The CDR3 nucleotides are TGTGCCAGCAGTTGGTCCACTAGCGGACGCACAGATACGCAGTATTTT.

This chain links TRBV2 with TRBJ1-2, with 8 positions matching TRBD1. Germline assignment: CDR1 SNHLY and CDR2 FYNNEI. V dropped 5 bases and J dropped 3; count of bases not matched to a gene: 8. This CDR3 is built from 15 residues. As DNA, the CDR3 is TGTGCCAGCAGTCAATCCGGACAGGGAGACTATGGCTACACCTTC. The encoded protein is CASSQSGQGDYGYTF.

The rearrangement uses TRBV5-1 and TRBJ1-1; no firm D call. The CDR3 is 14 amino acids. V lost 1 base to trimming and J lost 0 bases, with 7 bases between them. Germline V gene sequence: CDR1 SGHRS, CDR2 YFSETQ. Written as DNA, the CDR3 is TGCGCCAGCAGCTTGTCGTCCGTGAACACTGAAGCTTTCTTT. Protein: CASSLSSVNTEAFF.

The genes are TRBV5-4 and TRBJ2-3; 9 bases agree with TRBD2. Germline lookup yields CDR1 SGHNT and CDR2 YYREEE (reference sequence). The CDR3 spans 17 residues. V shed 4 bases, J shed 0 bases, and the junction held 9 bases outside the gene matches. CDR3 residues: CASSVKLAGPSTDTQYF. The CDR3 DNA follows: TGTGCCAGCAGCGTTAAGCTAGCGGGGCCTAGCACAGATACGCAGTATTTT.

The rearrangement uses TRBV4-1 and TRBJ2-3; the match to TRBD2 covers 7 bases. CDR1 MGHRA and CDR2 YSYEKL come from the germline V gene. Trimming took 1 base from V and 7 from J; bases not matched to a gene: 11. There are 16 residues in the CDR3. The CDR3 region has the DNA TGCGCCAGCAGCCAAGTGAGGGACTACCCGACCAATACGCAGTATTTT. Translation gives CASSQVRDYPTNTQYF.

V and J are TRBV10-3 and TRBJ2-3, with D possibly TRBD2 on 8 matching bases. V was pared by 3 bases and J by 6 bases, with 13 bases between. The V gene's germline CDR1 is ENHRY and CDR2 SYGVKD. The CDR3 loop spans 14 amino acids. CDR3 in amino acids: CAISDSGTADTQYF. CDR3 DNA: TGTGCCATCAGTGATAGCGGGACAGCGGATACGCAGTATTTT.

The V and J genes are TRBV25-1 and TRBJ2-6; D remains ambiguous. The CDR3 is 16 residues long. Germline V gives CDR1 MGHDK, CDR2 SYGVNS. Between the trimmed V and J ends, which lost 5 bases and 4 bases, there was a span of 15 bases. CDR3 DNA sequence: TGTGCCAGCAGTAACCGACTCTCCTCGGGGGCCAACGTCCTGACTTTC. Translation: CASSNRLSSGANVLTF. The entire variable domain, with the rest obtained from reference TRBV25-1 and TRBJ2-6, is as follows: EADIYQTPRYLVIGTGKKITLECSQTMGHDKMYWYQQDPGMELHLIHYSYGVNSTEKGDLSSESTVSRIRTEHFPLTLESARPSHTSQYLCASSNRLSSGANVLTFGAGSRLTVL.

This rearrangement joins TRBV14 to TRBJ1-2; unclear D gene. Germline V lookup: CDR1 SGHDN, CDR2 FVKESK. The CDR3 loop spans 16 amino acids. Trimming left V 0 bases short and J 5 bases short, with 16 bases between. For the CDR3, the DNA is TGTGCCAGCAGCCAAGACATCCTGAGGGCGGTGTATGGCTACACCTTC. Translation gives CASSQDILRAVYGYTF.

The genes are TRBV11-3 and TRBJ1-2; a weak D match, TRBD1 (5 bases). Germline lookup yields CDR1 SGHNT and CDR2 YENEEA. The CDR3 covers 14 residues. V was pared by 5 bases and J by 5 bases, with 15 bases between. In DNA form, the CDR3 reads TGTGCCAGCAGCCAACGTCGGGGGGAGTATGGCTACACCTTC. Translated, it gives CASSQRRGEYGYTF.

The chain has TRBV11-2 and TRBJ2-7; 10 bases are shared with TRBD1. Germline CDR1 is SGHAT and CDR2 is FQNNGV. Unmatched junction bases numbered 1, after V lost 3 bases and J lost 2 bases. The CDR3 contains 14 residues. CDR3 nucleotides: TGTGCCAGCAGCTTGGGGACAGGGGCCTACGAGCAGTACTTC. This gives the protein CASSLGTGAYEQYF. The whole variable domain, filled in from reference TRBV11-2 and TRBJ2-7, reads EAGVAQSPRYKIIEKRQSVAFWCNPISGHATLYWYQQILGQGPKLLIQFQNNGVVDDSQLPKDRFSAERLKGVDSTLKIQPAKLEDSAVYLCASSLGTGAYEQYFGPGTRLTVT.

This clone occurred once. The chain recombines TRBV7-8 with TRBJ1-1, with unresolved D. The length of the CDR3 is 13 residues. The germline V and J ends were trimmed by 6 bases and 6 bases, with 14 bases remaining between them. Germline assignment: CDR1 SGHVS and CDR2 FQNEAQ. CDR3 loop: CASSRVTDAEAFF. CDR3 nucleotides: TGTGCCAGCAGTCGGGTGACGGATGCTGAAGCTTTCTTT.

V is TRBV30 and J is TRBJ2-3, with 7 bases identical to TRBD2. Germline CDR1 and CDR2: GTSNPN and SVGIG (reference sequence). The CDR3 sequence is 13 residues long. V shed 2 bases, J shed 2 bases, and the junction held 1 base outside the gene matches. CDR3 loop: CAWSLAVTDTQYF. The DNA for the CDR3 is TGTGCCTGGAGTCTAGCGGTCACAGATACGCAGTATTTT. Supplemented by reference TRBV30 and TRBJ2-3, the full variable domain reads SQTIHQWPATLVQPVGSPLSLECTVEGTSNPNLYWYRQAAGRGLQLLFYSVGIGQISSEVPQNLSASRPQDRQFILSSKKLLLSDSGFYLCAWSLAVTDTQYFGPGTRLTVL.